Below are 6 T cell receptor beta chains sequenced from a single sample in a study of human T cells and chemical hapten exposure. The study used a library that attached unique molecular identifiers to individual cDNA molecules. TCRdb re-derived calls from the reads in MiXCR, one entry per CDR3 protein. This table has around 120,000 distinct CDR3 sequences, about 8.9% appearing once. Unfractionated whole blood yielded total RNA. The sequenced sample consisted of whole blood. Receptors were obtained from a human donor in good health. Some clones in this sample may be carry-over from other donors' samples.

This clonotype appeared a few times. Written as DNA, the CDR3 is TGTGCCAGCACTCCGGAGGGGGAAGATACGCAGTATTTT. It is translated as CASTPEGEDTQYF. The rearrangement uses TRBV25-1 and TRBJ2-3, with D possibly being TRBD1 or TRBD2 (6 bases each). The V and J ends lost 7 bases and 5 bases respectively, with 13 bases between them. Germline CDR1 reads MGHDK; CDR2 reads SYGVNS. The CDR3 totals 13 residues.

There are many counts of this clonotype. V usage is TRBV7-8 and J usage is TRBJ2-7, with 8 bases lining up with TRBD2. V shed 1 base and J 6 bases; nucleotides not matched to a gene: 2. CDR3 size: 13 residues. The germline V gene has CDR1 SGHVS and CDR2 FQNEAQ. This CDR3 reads CASSLGAGGEQYF. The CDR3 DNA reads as TGTGCCAGCAGCTTAGGTGCGGGGGGCGAGCAGTACTTC.

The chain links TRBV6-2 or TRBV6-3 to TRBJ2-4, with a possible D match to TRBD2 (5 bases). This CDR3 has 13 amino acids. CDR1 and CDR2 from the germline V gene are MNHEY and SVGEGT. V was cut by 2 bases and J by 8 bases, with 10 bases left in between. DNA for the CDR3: TGTGCCAGCAGTTACAGGGAGATGGACATTCAGTACTTC. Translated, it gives CASSYREMDIQYF.

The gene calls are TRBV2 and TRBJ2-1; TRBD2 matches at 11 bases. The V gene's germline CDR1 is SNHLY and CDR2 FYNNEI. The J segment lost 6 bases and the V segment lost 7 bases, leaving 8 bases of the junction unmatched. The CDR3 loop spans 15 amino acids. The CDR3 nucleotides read TGTGCCAGCATCCCGACCGGGACTAGCGGCAATGAGCAGTTCTTC. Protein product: CASIPTGTSGNEQFF.

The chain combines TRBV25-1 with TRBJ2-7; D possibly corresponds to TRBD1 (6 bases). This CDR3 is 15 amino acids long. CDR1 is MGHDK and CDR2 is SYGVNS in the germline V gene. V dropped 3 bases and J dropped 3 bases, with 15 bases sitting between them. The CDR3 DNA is TGTGCCAGCAGTGACGACGGACAGCCAGGCTACGAGCAGTACTTC. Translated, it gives CASSDDGQPGYEQYF.

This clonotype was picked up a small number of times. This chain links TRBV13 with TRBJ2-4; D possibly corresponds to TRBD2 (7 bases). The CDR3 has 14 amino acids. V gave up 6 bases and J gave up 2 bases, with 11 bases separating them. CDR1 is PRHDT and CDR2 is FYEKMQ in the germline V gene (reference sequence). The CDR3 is CASRRGGTKNIQYF. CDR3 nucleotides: TGTGCCAGCAGAAGGGGGGGAACCAAAAACATTCAGTACTTC.